These 32 T cell receptor beta chains were sequenced from one sample in a study of T cells in Graves' hyperthyroidism and ophthalmopathy. Amplified TCR beta CDR3 regions came from RNA transcripts. First-round RT-PCR targeting the TCR CDR3 was performed with the HTBI primer set. TCRdb re-derived calls from the multiplex PCR reads in MiXCR, one entry per CDR3 protein. The sample records about 500,000 distinct CDR3 sequences, roughly 14% being singletons. Sequenced material: blood. The source of these receptors is a woman aged 18-29 years with Graves' hyperthyroidism.

This sequence joins TRBV6-1 and TRBJ2-7, with 9 bases matching TRBD1. With 9 bases clipped from V and 3 bases from J, the junction kept 6 bases outside the gene matches. This CDR3 has 13 amino acids. Per germline, CDR1 MNHNS and CDR2 SASEGT. The CDR3 DNA reads as TGTGCCAGTAACAGGGGGCATAACTACGAGCAGTACTTC. It specifies CASNRGHNYEQYF.

About this clonotype: Being one base from a much bigger clone, this may be a read error. The CDR3 DNA sequence: TGTGCCAGCAGCCAAGGGGGGGCCAACGTCCTGACTTTC. This gives the protein CASSQGGANVLTF. V usage is TRBV14 and J usage is TRBJ2-6, with unresolved D. Germline CDR1 is SGHDN and CDR2 is FVKESK. Trimming took 1 base from V and 4 from J, leaving 2 bases between them. The CDR3 totals 13 residues. Full variable domain (rest looked up from reference TRBV14 and TRBJ2-6): EAGVTQFPSHSVIEKGQTVTLRCDPISGHDNLYWYRRVMGKEIKFLLHFVKESKQDESGMPNNRFLAERTGGTYSTLKVQPAELEDSGVYFCASSQGGANVLTFGAGSRLTVL.

In its sample, this clonotype was seen once. The chain recombines TRBV14 with TRBJ2-1, with TRBD2 as a possible D gene (5 bases). In germline, CDR1 is SGHDN, CDR2 FVKESK. The ends were cut back, 3 bases at V and 8 bases at J, with 5 bases in the middle. The CDR3 loop spans 11 amino acids. DNA for the CDR3: TGTGCCAGCAGCCAGGACTATGAGCAGTTCTTC. Translated, it gives CASSQDYEQFF.

This clonotype was detected ten times or more. This sequence joins TRBV12-5 and TRBJ1-1; no clear D gene. Per germline, CDR1 LGHNT and CDR2 FRNRAP. Deletions cut 4 bases from V and 1 base from J, with 10 bases between. This CDR3 has 14 amino acids. This CDR3 is CASGSQGGNTEAFF. The CDR3 bases are TGTGCTAGTGGTTCGCAAGGTGGGAACACTGAAGCTTTCTTT.

This clonotype was observed a handful of times. The gene calls are TRBV6-5 and TRBJ2-7, with a tentative D call TRBD1 (6 bases). V was trimmed by 6 bases and J by 4 bases, leaving 10 bases between them. Germline CDR1 MNHEY, CDR2 SVGAGI. CDR3 size: 12 residues. The CDR3 DNA is TGTGCCAGCAGCTACGACAGGTACGAGCAGTACGTC. Its protein is CASSYDRYEQYV.

The J gene is TRBJ2-2, the V gene TRBV5-8; possible D gene TRBD2, 5 bases. CDR3 length: 15 amino acids. With 4 bases removed from V and 4 bases from J, the gap between germline ends came to 14 bases. The V gene's germline CDR1 is SGHTS and CDR2 YDEGEE. The CDR3 reads CASSASGDPTGELFF. In DNA form, the CDR3 reads TGTGCCAGCAGCGCCAGCGGAGACCCCACCGGGGAGCTGTTTTTT.

In this sample, this clonotype turned up a few times. The genes are TRBV3-1 and TRBJ1-2, with a weak D call TRBD1 (5 bases). This CDR3 is 15 amino acids long. Deletions cut 4 bases from V and 4 bases from J, with 16 bases between. The germline CDR1 and CDR2 sequences are LGHDT and YNNKEL (reference sequence). CDR3 coding DNA: TGTGCCAGCAGCCGGAAAAGGGACCGCCTCTATGGCTACACCTTC. Protein product: CASSRKRDRLYGYTF.

V usage is TRBV2 and J usage is TRBJ1-1; 10 bases map to TRBD1. This CDR3 is built from 14 residues. J was trimmed by 6 bases and V by 6 bases; bases with no gene match: 7. In germline, CDR1 is SNHLY, CDR2 FYNNEI. The CDR3 bases are TGTGCCAGCAGCCGGGACAGGGGCGGCCCTGAAGCTTTCTTT. Protein sequence: CASSRDRGGPEAFF. The whole variable domain, remainder taken from reference TRBV2 and TRBJ1-1, is EPEVTQTPSHQVTQMGQEVILRCVPISNHLYFYWYRQILGQKVEFLVSFYNNEISEKSEIFDDQFSVERPDGSNFTLKIRSTKLEDSAMYFCASSRDRGGPEAFFGQGTRLTVV.

The table lists this clonotype with many counts. The V gene is TRBV5-5, the J gene TRBJ2-5; D perhaps matches TRBD1 (6 bases). V gave up 3 bases and J gave up 7 bases, with 19 bases separating them. The germline V gene has CDR1 SGHKS and CDR2 YYEKEE (reference sequence). This CDR3 region has 15 residues. The CDR3 loop is CASSSTWTDAGTQYF. The CDR3 DNA follows: TGTGCCAGCAGCTCCACCTGGACAGACGCGGGGACCCAGTACTTC.

This clonotype was counted only a few times. The V and J genes are TRBV7-2 and TRBJ1-2; D gene ambiguous. V lost 5 bases and J 0 bases, leaving 7 bases between the germline ends. The germline gives CDR1 SGHTA, CDR2 FQGNSA. The CDR3 contains 13 residues. CDR3 nucleotide sequence: TGTGCCAGCAGCCGGGATGCTAACTATGGCTACACCTTC. Translated: CASSRDANYGYTF.

Ten or more counts support this clonotype. The chain is built from TRBV18 and TRBJ2-7; 9 nucleotides line up with TRBD1. J gave up 6 bases and V 2 bases, and 2 bases lay outside the gene matches. CDR1 and CDR2 (germline): KGHSH, LQKENI. The length of the CDR3 is 13 residues. As DNA, the CDR3 is TGTGCCAGCTCACCAGTACAGGGGGCCGAGCAGTACGTC. It specifies CASSPVQGAEQYV.

This clonotype has at least ten counts. J is TRBJ2-3 and V is TRBV18, with 11 bases that match TRBD2. CDR1 is KGHSH and CDR2 is LQKENI in the germline V gene. The V segment lost 0 bases and the J segment 11 bases; nucleotides outside the gene matches: 13. The CDR3 totals 17 residues. This CDR3 is CASSPPTSGSGESEQYF. Written as DNA, the CDR3 is TGTGCCAGCTCACCACCTACTAGCGGGAGCGGAGAGTCGGAGCAGTATTTT.

This clonotype was seen ten or more times. The chain recombines TRBV12-3 or TRBV12-4 with TRBJ2-2; the match to TRBD2 covers 12 bases. The CDR3 runs to 15 residues. Losses at the gene ends were 5 bases for V and 6 bases for J; bases not matched to a gene: 4. The CDR3 DNA sequence: TGTGCCAGCAGTCCTAGCGGGAGGGCCCCCGGGGAGCTGTTTTTT. Amino acid sequence: CASSPSGRAPGELFF.

This clonotype has ten or more counts. This chain links TRBV29-1 with TRBJ1-1; tentative D call: TRBD1 (6 bases). The V gene's germline CDR1 is SQVTM and CDR2 ANQGSEA. The CDR3 has 13 residues. Trimming removed 4 bases at V and 1 base at J, with 10 bases between. The CDR3 protein is CSVGQGRNTEAFF. DNA for the CDR3: TGCAGCGTTGGTCAGGGGAGGAACACTGAAGCTTTCTTT.

This rearrangement joins TRBV19 to TRBJ2-7, with TRBD2 matching over 7 bases. Germline-derived CDR1 and CDR2 are LNHDA and SQIVND (reference sequence). The CDR3 consists of 13 residues. The CDR3 is CANSMREGFEQYV. For the CDR3, the DNA is TGTGCCAATAGTATGAGGGAGGGGTTCGAGCAGTACGTC.

Written as DNA, the CDR3 is TGTGCCAGTACCATCATGACAGGGGGGTACACCGGGGAGCTGTTTTTT. This translates into CASTIMTGGYTGELFF. The chain has TRBV19 and TRBJ2-2, with TRBD1 matching over 9 bases. V gave up 7 bases and J gave up 3 bases; unmatched junction bases: 9. Germline V gives CDR1 LNHDA, CDR2 SQIVND (reference sequence). This CDR3 comprises 16 residues.

Notes on this clonotype: This may stem from a read error, because a much larger clone lies one nucleotide away. This chain uses TRBV12-3 or TRBV12-4 with TRBJ2-1; unclear D gene. The germline V and J ends were trimmed by 1 base and 10 bases, with 5 bases remaining between them. The CDR3 totals 11 residues. CDR3 nucleotides: TGTGCCAGCAGTTTAGGGGCGGAGCAGTTCTTC. Translation: CASSLGAEQFF.

Remarks on this clonotype: This may be a read error, as it is one base from a much larger clone. CDR3 coding DNA: TGTGCCAGCAGCTTTAACCTAGCGGGACCGAGCTCCTACAATGAGCAGTACTTC. Protein: CASSFNLAGPSSYNEQYF. This chain uses TRBV5-5 with TRBJ2-1, with TRBD2 matching over 9 bases. The J call may be in error: the DNA end matches TRBJ2-7 better. The length of the CDR3 is 18 residues. CDR1 is SGHKS, CDR2 YYEKEE, per germline (reference sequence).

This clonotype occurred many times. The chain has TRBV9 and TRBJ2-3; 9 bases fit TRBD2. CDR3 length equals 16 residues. Trimming cost V 3 bases and J 2 bases; bases outside gene matches: 7. Per the germline V gene, CDR1 is SGDLS and CDR2 is YYNGEE. CDR3 bases: TGTGCCAGCAGCGGTAGGCGACTAGCGGACACAGATACGCAGTATTTT. Protein sequence: CASSGRRLADTDTQYF.

The V gene is TRBV9, the J gene TRBJ1-3, with 7 bases matching TRBD1. This CDR3 is 17 amino acids long. Germline trimming cut 1 base from V and 0 bases from J; bases unmatched to any gene: 7. Germline V lookup: CDR1 SGDLS, CDR2 YYNGEE. CDR3 residues: CASSVTGVLSSGNTIYF. Here the CDR3 DNA reads TGTGCCAGCAGCGTAACAGGGGTCCTGAGCTCTGGAAACACCATATATTTT.

A few counts support this clonotype. V and J are TRBV6-6 and TRBJ2-3, with unresolved D. CDR3 length: 17 residues. Germline V gives CDR1 MNHNY, CDR2 SVGAGI (reference sequence). Trimming left V 2 bases short and J 0 bases short, with 15 bases between. CDR3 sequence: CASSYPPGRASTDTQYF. The CDR3 DNA sequence: TGTGCCAGCAGTTACCCCCCAGGCCGAGCCAGCACAGATACGCAGTATTTT.

This clonotype was recorded many times. This chain connects TRBV27 to TRBJ1-2; TRBD1 agrees at 7 bases. The germline V gene has CDR1 MNHEY and CDR2 SMNVEV (reference sequence). This CDR3 contains 13 residues. V lost 5 bases, J lost 9 bases, and 9 bases stayed unmatched. CDR3 loop: CASSIGQAGSYTF. CDR3 bases: TGTGCCAGCAGTATCGGACAGGCCGGGAGCTACACCTTC.

Many counts were recorded for this clonotype. V and J are TRBV10-3 and TRBJ1-2; D is undetermined. Trimming pared 3 bases from V and 4 bases from J, leaving 12 bases between. Germline V gives CDR1 ENHRY, CDR2 SYGVKD. The CDR3 totals 14 residues. The chain's CDR3 is CAISDLPGPYGYTF. The CDR3 DNA reads as TGTGCCATCAGTGATTTGCCAGGACCCTATGGCTACACCTTC.

This clonotype was detected ten times or more. The rearrangement links TRBV7-2 to TRBJ2-5; 14 bases align to TRBD2. V shed 1 base and J 5 bases; nucleotides not matched to a gene: 3. The CDR3 is made up of 16 amino acids. The V gene's germline CDR1 is SGHTA and CDR2 FQGNSA. CDR3 nucleotides: TGTGCCAGCAGCTTAGGACTAGCGGGAGGGATCGAGACCCAGTACTTC. As protein: CASSLGLAGGIETQYF.

This clonotype was seen at least ten times. V and J are TRBV5-1 and TRBJ1-1; the D gene is possibly TRBD1 (6 bases). V was trimmed by 2 bases and J by 8 bases, leaving 10 bases between them. The V gene's germline CDR1 is SGHRS and CDR2 YFSETQ. The CDR3 has 12 residues. The CDR3: CASSLPGEEAFF. CDR3 DNA: TGCGCCAGCAGCTTACCAGGGGAGGAAGCTTTCTTT.

The rearrangement uses TRBV28 and TRBJ1-5; 10 bases map to TRBD1. Trimming cost V 0 bases and J 7 bases; bases outside gene matches: 6. Germline-derived CDR1 and CDR2 are MDHEN and SYDVKM. This CDR3 comprises 16 residues. CDR3 in DNA: TGTGCCAGCAGTTTATGGGGGACAGGGGTCGGACAGCCCCAGCATTTT. It is translated as CASSLWGTGVGQPQHF.

The chain employs TRBV20-1 and TRBJ1-2; maybe TRBD1 (6 bases). In germline, CDR1 is DFQATT, CDR2 SNEGSKA (reference sequence). The V end lost 0 bases, the J end lost 7 bases, and 18 bases lay between the germline ends. There are 15 residues in the CDR3. The CDR3 sequence is CSARDGGRGAGGYTF. CDR3 sequence (DNA): TGCAGTGCTAGAGATGGGGGGCGGGGGGCCGGTGGCTACACCTTC.

This clonotype was detected many times. J is TRBJ2-7 and V is TRBV10-1; perhaps TRBD1 as D (6 bases). From germline, CDR1 is WNHNN and CDR2 SYGVQD (reference sequence). This CDR3 is 15 amino acids long. Trimming took off 9 bases at V and 1 base at J, with 19 bases between the two ends. CDR3 loop: CARTSQGVGSYEQYV. The CDR3 nucleotides read TGCGCCAGAACTTCACAGGGTGTTGGATCCTACGAGCAGTACGTC.

This clonotype was observed at least ten times. The J gene is TRBJ2-3, the V gene TRBV3-1; D is undetermined. The CDR3 covers 15 residues. CDR1 is LGHDT and CDR2 is YNNKEL in the germline V gene (reference sequence). Trimming cost V 0 bases and J 0 bases, with 7 bases left between them. The CDR3 DNA follows: TGTGCCAGCAGCCAAGATGGCGCCAGCACAGATACGCAGTATTTT. The encoded protein is CASSQDGASTDTQYF.

This clonotype has ten or more counts. The J gene is TRBJ2-3, the V gene TRBV24-1, with TRBD2 matching over 10 bases. Per germline, CDR1 KGHDR and CDR2 SFDVKD. Trimming cost V 1 base and J 5 bases; bases outside gene matches: 8. The CDR3 consists of 17 residues. The CDR3 DNA follows: TGTGCCACCAGTGATTTAGCTAAGCGGGAGGGCGAAGATACGCAGTATTTT. It codes for CATSDLAKREGEDTQYF.

CDR3: CASSPRMNYEQYF. The CDR3 DNA follows: TGTGCCAGCAGCCCCCGTATGAACTACGAGCAGTACTTC. The V call is TRBV11-2, the J call TRBJ2-7, with D hard to call. This CDR3 is 13 amino acids long. Germline V gene sequence: CDR1 SGHAT, CDR2 FQNNGV. The V end lost 5 bases, the J end lost 3 bases, and 11 bases lay between the germline ends.

This chain's CDR3 is CASSAGRRNTEAFF. CDR3 coding DNA: TGTGCCAGCAGCGCGGGACGGAGGAACACTGAAGCTTTCTTT. This chain links TRBV2 with TRBJ1-1, with a weak D call TRBD1 (5 bases). Germline CDR1 and CDR2: SNHLY and FYNNEI. This CDR3 has 14 amino acids. V lost 6 bases and J 1 base, leaving 12 bases between the germline ends.